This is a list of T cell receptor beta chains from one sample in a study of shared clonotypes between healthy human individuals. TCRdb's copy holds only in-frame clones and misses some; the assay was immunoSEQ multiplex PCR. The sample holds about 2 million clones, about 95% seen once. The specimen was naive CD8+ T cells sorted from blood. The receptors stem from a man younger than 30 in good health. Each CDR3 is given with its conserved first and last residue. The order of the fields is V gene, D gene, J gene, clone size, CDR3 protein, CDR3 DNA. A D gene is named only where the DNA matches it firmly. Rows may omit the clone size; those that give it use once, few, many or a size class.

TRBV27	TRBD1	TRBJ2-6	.	CASSTTGISGANVLTF	TGTGCCAGCAGTACGACAGGGATCTCTGGGGCCAACGTCCTGACTTTC
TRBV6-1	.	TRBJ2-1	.	CASTQEGTDGEQFF	TGTGCCAGCACCCAAGAGGGGACGGACGGTGAGCAGTTCTTC
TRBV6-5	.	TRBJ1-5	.	CASSYDRFNQPQHF	TGTGCCAGCAGTTATGACAGGTTCAATCAGCCCCAGCATTTT
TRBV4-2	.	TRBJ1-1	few	CASSQRGQNTEAFF	TGTGCCAGCAGCCAGCGGGGACAGAACACTGAAGCTTTCTTT
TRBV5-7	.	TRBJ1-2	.	CASSLDGTMKKANYGYTF	TGTGCCAGCAGCTTGGATGGGACAATGAAGAAAGCTAACTATGGCTACACCTTC
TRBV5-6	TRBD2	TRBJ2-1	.	CASSSSWRGAVNEQFF	TGTGCCAGCAGCTCTTCCTGGCGGGGGGCCGTAAATGAGCAGTTCTTC
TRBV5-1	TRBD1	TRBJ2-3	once	CASSLQGAAGSTDTQYF	TGCGCCAGCAGCTTGCAGGGGGCGGCGGGAAGCACAGATACGCAGTATTTT
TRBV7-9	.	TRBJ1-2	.	CASSPRGPAVGYTF	TGTGCCAGCAGCCCTAGAGGGCCGGCCGTGGGCTACACCTTC
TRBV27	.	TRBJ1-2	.	CASSSTYGYTF	TGTGCCAGCAGTTCGACTTATGGCTACACCTTC
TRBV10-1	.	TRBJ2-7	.	CASSEGWGGEQYF	TGCGCCAGCAGTGAGGGGTGGGGAGGCGAGCAGTACTTC